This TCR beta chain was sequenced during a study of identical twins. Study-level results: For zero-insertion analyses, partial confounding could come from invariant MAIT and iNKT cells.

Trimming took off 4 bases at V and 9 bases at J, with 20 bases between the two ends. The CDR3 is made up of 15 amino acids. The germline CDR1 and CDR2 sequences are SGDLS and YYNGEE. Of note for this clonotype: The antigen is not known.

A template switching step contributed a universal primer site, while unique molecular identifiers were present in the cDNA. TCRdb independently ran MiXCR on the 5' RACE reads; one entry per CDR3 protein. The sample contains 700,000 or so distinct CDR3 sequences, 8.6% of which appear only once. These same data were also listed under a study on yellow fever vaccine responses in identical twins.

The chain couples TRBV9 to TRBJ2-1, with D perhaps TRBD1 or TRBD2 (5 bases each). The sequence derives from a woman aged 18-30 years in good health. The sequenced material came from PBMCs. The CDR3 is CASSPPGDLWGEQFF. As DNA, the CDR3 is TGTGCCAGCAGCCCCCCCGGGGACCTCTGGGGTGAGCAGTTCTTC.